Listed here are 16 T cell receptor beta chains from one sample, sequenced in a study of control samples from healthy donors and cancer patients. Sequenced by immunoSEQ multiplex PCR; TCRdb stores in-frame clones only, minus some. The sample lists about 51,000 clones, about nine tenths occurring once. The sample taken for sequencing was PBMCs. These receptors all come from a man in his forties or fifties with colorectal cancer.

This rearrangement joins TRBV6-6 to TRBJ1-2; maybe TRBD1 (6 bases). The length of the CDR3 is 13 residues. Germline lookup yields CDR1 MNHNY and CDR2 SVGAGI (reference sequence). V dropped 6 bases and J dropped 4 bases, with 12 bases sitting between them. In DNA, the CDR3 is TGTGCCAGCAGCCCAGGACAGCTCTATGGCTACACCTTC. Encoded protein: CASSPGQLYGYTF.

The chain couples TRBV4-2 to TRBJ2-7, with D perhaps TRBD2 (5 bases). Per germline, CDR1 LGHNA and CDR2 YNFKEQ. Trimming removed 0 bases from V and 7 bases from J, with 13 bases in between. The CDR3 runs 14 residues. The CDR3 loop is CASSQELRVQEQYF. DNA for the CDR3: TGTGCCAGCAGCCAAGAGTTGCGGGTACAAGAGCAGTACTTC.

The chain recombines TRBV7-9 with TRBJ2-1, with D possibly being TRBD2 (6 bases). CDR1 is SEHNR and CDR2 is FQNEAQ in the germline V gene (reference sequence). Deletions cut 1 base from V and 6 bases from J, with 13 bases between. The CDR3 covers 15 residues. The CDR3 sequence: CASSLEVGSGNEQFF. The CDR3 nucleotides are TGTGCCAGCAGCTTAGAGGTCGGTAGCGGCAATGAGCAGTTCTTC.

The chain joins TRBV3-1 (or the pseudogene TRBV3-2) to TRBJ2-4; TRBD2 matches 11 bases. V was clipped by 1 base and J by 0 bases; unmatched bases: 11. The CDR3 sequence is 20 residues long. Germline loops: CDR1 LGHDT, CDR2 YNNKEL (reference sequence). The CDR3 sequence is CASSQVLPGLAALAKNIQYF. The CDR3 DNA reads as TGTGCCAGCAGCCAAGTTCTTCCGGGACTAGCGGCTCTAGCCAAAAACATTCAGTACTTC.

The rearrangement uses TRBV28 and TRBJ2-1; 7 bases line up with TRBD1. Germline CDR1 MDHEN, CDR2 SYDVKM. The CDR3 contains 15 residues. The junction had 9 bases not matched to a gene; V was cut back by 6 bases and J by 4 bases. The CDR3 DNA follows: TGTGCCAGCAGCCCCCCCGGGACAGAATACAATGAGCAGTTCTTC. It encodes CASSPPGTEYNEQFF. The variable domain in full, completed from reference TRBV28 and TRBJ2-1, reads DVKVTQSSRYLVKRTGEKVFLECVQDMDHENMFWYRQDPGLGLRLIYFSYDVKMKEKGDIPEGYSVSREKKERFSLILESASTNQTSMYLCASSPPGTEYNEQFFGPGTRLTVL.

The chain uses TRBV24-1 and TRBJ2-2; 9 positions agree with TRBD2. V was clipped by 9 bases and J by 5 bases; unmatched bases: 21. CDR1 and CDR2 from the germline V gene are KGHDR and SFDVKD. The CDR3 consists of 19 residues. CDR3 bases: TGTGCCACCCTTGAAAGGAGCGGGAGGTCCCGAGGGGAGACCGGGGAGCTGTTTTTT. This codes for CATLERSGRSRGETGELFF.

The chain employs TRBV4-1 and TRBJ2-7, with 8 bases aligning to TRBD2. The CDR3 extends over 16 amino acids. Germline V gene lookup returns CDR1 MGHRA and CDR2 YSYEKL. Trimming at V came to 1 base and at J to 5 bases, leaving 10 bases not matched to a gene. In DNA, the CDR3 is TGCGCCAGCAGCCAAGCCTACGGGAGGGCTAAGGACGAGCAGTACTTC. This codes for CASSQAYGRAKDEQYF.

This chain connects TRBV24-1 to TRBJ2-3, with 13 nucleotides matching TRBD2. Germline-derived CDR1 and CDR2 are KGHDR and SFDVKD. J lost 1 base, V lost 4 bases, and 1 base had no gene match. CDR3 length equals 16 residues. CDR3 DNA sequence: TGTGCCACCAGTGACACTAGCGGGAGGGGCACAGATACGCAGTATTTT. Amino acid sequence: CATSDTSGRGTDTQYF.

In this sample, this clone turned up once. The chain recombines TRBV6-1 with TRBJ1-4; D might be TRBD1 (5 bases). Germline loops: CDR1 MNHNS, CDR2 SASEGT. This CDR3 has 17 residues. Trimming took 2 bases from V and 2 from J, leaving 15 bases between them. The CDR3 reads CASSERGVRRTNEKLFF. The DNA of the CDR3 is TGTGCCAGCAGTGAAAGGGGAGTAAGGCGGACTAATGAAAAACTGTTTTTT.

The CDR3 sequence: CASSPGTSGGGEQFF. CDR3 DNA: TGTGCCAGCAGCCCTGGGACTAGCGGAGGGGGTGAGCAGTTCTTC. The chain combines TRBV7-3 with TRBJ2-1; 11 bases line up with TRBD2. This CDR3 has 15 amino acids. Germline-derived CDR1 and CDR2 are SGHTA and FQGTGA. V dropped 5 bases and J dropped 9; count of bases not matched to a gene: 9.

This chain joins TRBV24-1 and TRBJ2-3; the D gene is possibly TRBD1 (5 bases). Germline values: CDR1 KGHDR, CDR2 SFDVKD. CDR3 length: 12 residues. V was clipped by 4 bases and J by 5 bases, with 6 bases between them. CDR3 in amino acids: CATSEGLDTQYF. CDR3 bases: TGTGCCACCAGTGAGGGGCTAGATACGCAGTATTTT.

The rearrangement joins TRBV10-3 to TRBJ2-7, with D perhaps TRBD1 (5 bases). Germline lookup yields CDR1 ENHRY and CDR2 SYGVKD. The CDR3 has 15 amino acids. Trimming removed 4 bases from V and 0 bases from J, with 13 bases in between. CDR3 sequence (DNA): TGTGCCATCAGTGCCGTGCAGGGTAGCTCCTACGAGCAGTACTTC. Protein sequence: CAISAVQGSSYEQYF.

The V call is TRBV5-4, the J call TRBJ2-5; 14 bases map to TRBD2. Germline V gives CDR1 SGHNT, CDR2 YYREEE (reference sequence). Trimming removed 4 bases from V and 5 bases from J; junction bases left unmatched: 10. The CDR3 totals 17 residues. CDR3 sequence (DNA): TGTGCCAGCAGCCCAGGGACTAGCGGGAGTAACGCGGAGACCCAGTACTTC. This translates into CASSPGTSGSNAETQYF.

The chain links TRBV27 to TRBJ1-5; D might be TRBD1 (5 bases). The CDR3 loop spans 15 amino acids. Trimming pared 5 bases from V and 0 bases from J, leaving 11 bases between. Germline values: CDR1 MNHEY, CDR2 SMNVEV (reference sequence). CDR3 sequence reads: CASSPRGRSNQPQHF. CDR3 bases: TGTGCCAGCAGTCCCCGGGGCCGTAGCAATCAGCCCCAGCATTTT.

This chain uses TRBV19 with TRBJ2-1; 8 bases line up with TRBD1. CDR1 is LNHDA and CDR2 is SQIVND in the germline V gene (reference sequence). The V and J ends lost 5 bases and 9 bases, in that order; junction bases with no gene match: 6. The CDR3 sequence is 13 residues long. The CDR3 spells CASSSRTGIEQFF. CDR3 in DNA: TGTGCCAGTAGTTCCCGGACAGGGATTGAGCAGTTCTTC.

The chain recombines TRBV19 with TRBJ1-2, with TRBD1 identical over 7 bases. Losses at the gene ends were 10 bases for V and 3 bases for J; bases not matched to a gene: 14. The CDR3 has 15 amino acids. CDR1 and CDR2 from the germline V gene are LNHDA and SQIVND (reference sequence). The CDR3 sequence: CATKGGTALDYGYTF. The CDR3 coding sequence is TGTGCCACCAAGGGCGGGACAGCTTTGGACTATGGCTACACCTTC. The full variable domain, with the rest looked up from reference TRBV19 and TRBJ1-2, is DGGITQSPKYLFRKEGQNVTLSCEQNLNHDAMYWYRQDPGQGLRLIYYSQIVNDFQKGDIAEGYSVSREKKESFPLTVTSAQKNPTAFYLCATKGGTALDYGYTFGSGTRLTVV.